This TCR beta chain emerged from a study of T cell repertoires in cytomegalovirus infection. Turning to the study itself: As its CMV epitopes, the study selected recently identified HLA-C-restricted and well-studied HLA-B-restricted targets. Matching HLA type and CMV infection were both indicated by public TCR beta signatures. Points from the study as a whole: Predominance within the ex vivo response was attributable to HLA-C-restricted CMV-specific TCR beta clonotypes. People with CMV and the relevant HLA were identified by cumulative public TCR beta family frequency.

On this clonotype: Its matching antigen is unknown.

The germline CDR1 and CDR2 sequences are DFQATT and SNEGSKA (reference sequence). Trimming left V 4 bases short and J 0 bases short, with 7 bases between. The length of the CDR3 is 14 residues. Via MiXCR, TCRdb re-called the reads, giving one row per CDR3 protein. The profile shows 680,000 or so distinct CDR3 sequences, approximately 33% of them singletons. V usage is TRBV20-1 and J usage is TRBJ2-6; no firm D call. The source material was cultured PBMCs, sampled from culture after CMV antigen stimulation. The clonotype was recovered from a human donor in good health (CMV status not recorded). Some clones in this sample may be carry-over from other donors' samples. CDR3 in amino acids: CSATSDSGANVLTF. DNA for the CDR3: TGCAGTGCTACCTCGGACTCTGGGGCCAACGTCCTGACTTTC.